The sequence of this T cell receptor beta chain was determined in a study of blood T cell repertoires in COVID-19. Whole-study context: From the United States, Italy and Spain came samples of acute and convalescent COVID-19. From T cells, B-cell-depleted T cells, or PBMCs came the material, which was cDNA or gDNA.

Germline lookup yields CDR1 SGDLS and CDR2 YYNGEE. The CDR3 sequence is 16 residues long. Trimming stripped 2 bases from V and 0 bases from J, with 9 bases between. Original processing notes: Amplification from reference gene primers served as the basis for estimated nucleated cell counts. Data came from immunoSEQ multiplex PCR; TCRdb stores just in-frame clones and leaves some out. That table furnishes V, J and clone size, whereas the DNA furnished D and trimming. This table holds roughly 700,000 clones, 85% to 90% found once. The chain is built from TRBV9 and TRBJ2-6; no clear D. The sequence was obtained from a young woman with acute or convalescent COVID-19. Sequenced: peripheral blood. CDR3 loop: CASSVQDYSGANVLTF. DNA of the CDR3: TGTGCCAGCAGCGTCCAGGATTACTCTGGGGCCAACGTCCTGACTTTC.